The present T cell receptor beta chain was sequenced within a study of post-analysis software for immune sequencing data (dated by TCRdb to the mid-2010s). Regarding the complete study: Relapsing-remitting, secondary progressive and progressive-relapsing multiple sclerosis were recorded as disease courses, and subtype annotation was lacking for some patients. A subset of samples was prepared in parallel using single-end sample barcoding, then pooled and co-amplified after Illumina adapter ligation. The patient repertoires were compared against fewer than twelve previously published healthy control repertoires obtained from donors aged about 6 to 28 years. General findings and caveats noted by the study authors: The control group was slightly older than the multiple sclerosis patient group. Significantly higher frequencies in patients than in controls were found for roughly 5 TRBV segments, including TRBV5-6, TRBV5-1 and TRBV20-1. Significantly lower normalized Chao1 diversity was found in multiple sclerosis patients than in controls, suggesting substantial peripheral T-cell clonal expansion. When samples were clustered directly using the F measure, samples prepared in the same batch co-clustered strongly, which prompted a batch-effect correction.

The library relied on PCR. Instrument on record: Illumina HiSeq 2500. To reduce PCR and sequencing biases, unique molecular identifiers were built into the TCR beta cDNA libraries. Every 1 to 10 million input T cells yielded about 500,000 cDNA molecules, meaning each molecule approximated one T cell. The same protocol used for the earlier healthy control dataset was applied to prepare and sequence the patient libraries. Within a given batch, samples were prepared together, multiplexed and sequenced on the same HiSeq lane. The source study handled its data this way. MIGEC handled the raw barcoded reads, throwing out single-read molecular identifier groups before consensus assembly and CDR3 extraction. Clonotype tables were post-analysed with VDJtools, and diversity was normalized by down-sampling all datasets to the smallest sample size. In repertoire overlap clustering, CDR3 amino acid sequences, but not nucleotide sequences, were matched to correct batch-related cross-sample contamination. The public reads were run again by TCRdb, first through fastp at Q25 and then through MiXCR, and only productive beta chains were kept. Rows with one shared CDR3 protein collapse into an entry with the most common genes and DNA. TCRdb assigned the V and J calls; the authors' analysis was not used. The sample records hundreds of thousands of distinct CDR3 sequences, 35% to 45% of which are singletons. The top ten clonotypes cover around 8% of the sample.

Trimmed from V: 7 bases; trimmed from J: 1 base; junction bases lacking a gene match: 4. CDR3 length: 13 amino acids, cysteine to phenylalanine. Only the CDR3 DNA is retained, 39 bases long and in frame from the first base. Sequences DFQATT (CDR1) and SNEGSKA (CDR2) are obtained from the germline V gene (reference sequence). To demonstrate the VDJtools post-analysis software, TCR beta repertoires were profiled from the peripheral blood of more than ten young patients with multiple sclerosis. The patients with multiple sclerosis were children and adolescents between about 6 and 17 years of age. Remarks on this clonotype: Its antigen is unknown. Base qualities are not at hand, and no much larger clone is one base apart.

The chain is made from TRBV20-1 and TRBJ1-2, with 9 bases aligning to TRBD1. The sequence came from a girl aged 2 to 10 with multiple sclerosis. What was sequenced was blood. The CDR3 protein sequence reads: CSVGDRVNYGYTF. The DNA sequence is as follows: TGCAGTGTTGGGGACAGGGTTAACTATGGCTACACCTTC.